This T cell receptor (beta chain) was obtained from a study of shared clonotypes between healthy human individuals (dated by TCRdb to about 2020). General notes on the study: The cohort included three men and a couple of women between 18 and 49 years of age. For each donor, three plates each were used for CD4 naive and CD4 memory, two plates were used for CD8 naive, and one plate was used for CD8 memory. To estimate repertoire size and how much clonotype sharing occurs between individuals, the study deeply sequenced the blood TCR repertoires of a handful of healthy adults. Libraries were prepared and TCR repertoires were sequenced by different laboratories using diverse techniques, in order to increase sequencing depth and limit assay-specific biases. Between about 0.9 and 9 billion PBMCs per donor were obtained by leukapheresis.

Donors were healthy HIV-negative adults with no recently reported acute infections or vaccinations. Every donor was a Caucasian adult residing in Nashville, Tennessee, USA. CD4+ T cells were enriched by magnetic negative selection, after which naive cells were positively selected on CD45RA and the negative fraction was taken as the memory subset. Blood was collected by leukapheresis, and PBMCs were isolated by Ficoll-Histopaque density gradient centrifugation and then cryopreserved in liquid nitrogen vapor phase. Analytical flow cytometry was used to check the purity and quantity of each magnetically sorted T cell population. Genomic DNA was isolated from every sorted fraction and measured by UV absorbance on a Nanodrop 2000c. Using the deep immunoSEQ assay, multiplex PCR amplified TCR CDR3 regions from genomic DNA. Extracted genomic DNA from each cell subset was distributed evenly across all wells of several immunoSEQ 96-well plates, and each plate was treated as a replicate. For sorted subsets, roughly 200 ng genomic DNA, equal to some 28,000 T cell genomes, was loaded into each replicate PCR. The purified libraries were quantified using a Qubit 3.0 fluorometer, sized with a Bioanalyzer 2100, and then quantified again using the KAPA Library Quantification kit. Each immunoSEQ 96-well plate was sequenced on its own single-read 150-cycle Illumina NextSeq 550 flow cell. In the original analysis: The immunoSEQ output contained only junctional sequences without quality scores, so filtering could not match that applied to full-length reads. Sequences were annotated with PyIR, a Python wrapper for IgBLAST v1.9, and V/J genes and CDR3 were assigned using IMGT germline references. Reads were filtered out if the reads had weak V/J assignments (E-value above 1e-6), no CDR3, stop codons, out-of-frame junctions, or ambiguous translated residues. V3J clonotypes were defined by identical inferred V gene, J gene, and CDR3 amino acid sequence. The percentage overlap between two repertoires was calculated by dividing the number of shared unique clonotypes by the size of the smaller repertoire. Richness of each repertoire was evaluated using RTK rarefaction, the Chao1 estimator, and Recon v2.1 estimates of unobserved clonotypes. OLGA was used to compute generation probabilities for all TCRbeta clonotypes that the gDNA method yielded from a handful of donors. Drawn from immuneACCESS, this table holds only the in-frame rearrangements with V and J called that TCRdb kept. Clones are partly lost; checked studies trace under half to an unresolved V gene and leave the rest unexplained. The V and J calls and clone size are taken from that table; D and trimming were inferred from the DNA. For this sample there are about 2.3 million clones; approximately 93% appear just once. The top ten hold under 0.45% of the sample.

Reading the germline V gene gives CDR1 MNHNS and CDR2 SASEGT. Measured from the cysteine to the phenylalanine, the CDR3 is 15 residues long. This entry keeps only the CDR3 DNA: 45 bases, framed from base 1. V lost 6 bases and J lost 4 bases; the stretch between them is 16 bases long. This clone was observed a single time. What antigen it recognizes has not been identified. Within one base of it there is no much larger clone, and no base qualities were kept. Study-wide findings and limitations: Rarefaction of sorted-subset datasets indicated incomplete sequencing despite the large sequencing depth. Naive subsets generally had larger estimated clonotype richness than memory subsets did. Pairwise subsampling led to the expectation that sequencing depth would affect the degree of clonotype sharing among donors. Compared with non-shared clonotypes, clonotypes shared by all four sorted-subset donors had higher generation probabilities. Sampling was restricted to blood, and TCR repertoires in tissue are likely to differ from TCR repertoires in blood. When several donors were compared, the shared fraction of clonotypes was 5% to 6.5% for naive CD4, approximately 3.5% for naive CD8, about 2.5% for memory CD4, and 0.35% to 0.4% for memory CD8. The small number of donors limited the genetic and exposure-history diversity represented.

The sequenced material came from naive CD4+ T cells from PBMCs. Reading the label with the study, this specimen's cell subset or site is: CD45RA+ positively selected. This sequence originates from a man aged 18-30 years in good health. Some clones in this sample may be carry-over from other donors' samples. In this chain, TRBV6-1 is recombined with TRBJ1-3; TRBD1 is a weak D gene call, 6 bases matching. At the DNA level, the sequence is TGTGCCAGCAGACATACAGGGAGGTCAGGAAACACCATATATTTT. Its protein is CASRHTGRSGNTIYF.